This TCR beta chain is drawn from a study of PD-1 blockade in classical Hodgkin lymphoma. Turning to the study itself: The study gave patients nivolumab 3 mg/kg intravenously every 2 weeks. Study-wide results and limits: By C4D1 there was a significant rise in CD4+ TCR diversity but not in CD8+ TCR diversity. Complete responders started with a diversity level that resembled newly diagnosed patients at baseline. Nivolumab starters within 1 year of ASCT were excluded.

Points on this clone: Its antigen is undetermined.

V lost 3 bases, J lost 7 bases, and 15 bases stayed unmatched. The CDR3 runs 16 residues. Germline-derived CDR1 and CDR2 are SGHRS and YFSETQ. Brentuximab vedotin exposure varied among the patients, all of whom had relapsed after autologous stem cell transplantation. TCRdb's copy holds only in-frame clones and misses some; the assay was immunoSEQ multiplex PCR. Here the sample spans roughly 60,000 clones, around 90% being singletons. The chain couples TRBV5-1 to TRBJ2-7, with 8 bases lining up with TRBD2. The sequencing here drew on peripheral blood mononuclear cells (PBMCs), taken before the second cycle of nivolumab. The receptor's source is a human donor with classical Hodgkin lymphoma. As DNA, the CDR3 is TGCGCCAGCAGCTCCCCGGGTAGCGGGGAAGCCAGGGAGCAGTACTTC. It translates to CASSSPGSGEAREQYF.